This T cell receptor (beta chain) was sequenced for a study of cytomegalovirus exposure and HLA in healthy donors. Study at large: Genotyping showed 75% to 90% of 398 donors falling in the Caucasian-associated ancestry cluster. Study-wide points: Several of the most significant clusters appeared linked to common viral pathogens, based on a later analysis.

As to this clone: Its antigen is not identified.

The CDR3 is 13 amino acids. The V gene lost 5 bases and the J gene lost 3 bases, with 9 bases spanning the gap. CDR1 and CDR2 (germline): LNHNV, YYDKDF (reference sequence). PCR primers comprised 60 Vbeta and 13 Jbeta primers. Generated by immunoSEQ multiplex PCR, the TCRdb table keeps only in-frame clones and is missing some. The top ten clones hold around 17% of a sample with nearly 100,000 clones, roughly three quarters of them seen once. Sequenced input: PBMCs. This clonotype was sampled from a woman in her sixties in good health and CMV-seropositive. V is TRBV15 and J is TRBJ2-3; a possible D gene is TRBD1 (5 bases). The CDR3 is CATSEGETDTQYF. CDR3 DNA: TGTGCCACCAGCGAAGGGGAAACAGATACGCAGTATTTT.